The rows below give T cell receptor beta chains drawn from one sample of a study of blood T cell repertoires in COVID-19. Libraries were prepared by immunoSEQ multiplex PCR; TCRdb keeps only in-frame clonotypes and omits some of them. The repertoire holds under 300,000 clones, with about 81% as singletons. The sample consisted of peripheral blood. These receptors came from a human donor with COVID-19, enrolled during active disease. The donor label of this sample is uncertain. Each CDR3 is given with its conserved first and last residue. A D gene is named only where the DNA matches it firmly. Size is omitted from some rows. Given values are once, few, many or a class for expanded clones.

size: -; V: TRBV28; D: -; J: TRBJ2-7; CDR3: CASSLGLAPYEQYF; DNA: TGTGCCAGCAGTTTAGGTCTGGCTCCCTACGAGCAGTACTTC
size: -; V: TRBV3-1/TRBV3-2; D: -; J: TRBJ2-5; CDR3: CASSGRGGQETQYF; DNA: TGTGCCAGCAGCGGGAGGGGGGGGCAAGAGACCCAGTACTTC
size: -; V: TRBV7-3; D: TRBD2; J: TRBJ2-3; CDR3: CASSNRLAGADTQYF; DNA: TGTGCCAGCAGCAACCGACTAGCGGGGGCCGATACGCAGTATTTT
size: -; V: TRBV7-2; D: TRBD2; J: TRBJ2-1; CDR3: CASSLSGLAGGGNEQFF; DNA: TGTGCCAGCAGCTTAAGCGGACTAGCGGGAGGAGGTAATGAGCAGTTCTTC
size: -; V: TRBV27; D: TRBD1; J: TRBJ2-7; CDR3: CASSLDRITYEQYF; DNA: TGTGCCAGCAGTCTGGACAGGATTACCTACGAGCAGTACTTC
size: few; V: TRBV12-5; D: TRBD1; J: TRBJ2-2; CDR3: CASGIRTGGTGELFF; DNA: TGTGCTAGTGGTATAAGGACAGGGGGGACCGGGGAGCTGTTTTTT
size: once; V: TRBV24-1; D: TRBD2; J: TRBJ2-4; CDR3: CATSDQRGGAKNIQYF; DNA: TGTGCCACCAGTGACCAGCGGGGGGGGGCCAAAAACATTCAGTACTTC
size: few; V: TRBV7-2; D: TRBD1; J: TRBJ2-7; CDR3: CASSLGSVDRGLNEQYF; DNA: TGTGCCAGCAGCTTAGGGTCGGTGGACAGGGGGCTGAACGAGCAGTACTTC
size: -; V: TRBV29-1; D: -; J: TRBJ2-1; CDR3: CSAPRLGEGFF; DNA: TGCAGCGCCCCGCGCCTGGGAGAGGGGTTCTTC
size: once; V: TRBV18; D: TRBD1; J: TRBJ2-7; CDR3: CASSPRVSGTGGHYEQYF; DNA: TGTGCCAGCTCACCACGAGTCTCGGGGACAGGGGGTCACTACGAGCAGTACTTC
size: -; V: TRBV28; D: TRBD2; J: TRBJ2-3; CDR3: CASRKTSGTSPSLTDTQYF; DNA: TGTGCCAGCAGGAAGACTAGCGGGACCAGCCCAAGCCTCACAGATACGCAGTATTTT
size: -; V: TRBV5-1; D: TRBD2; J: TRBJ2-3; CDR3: CASSSSTTSADTQYF; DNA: TGCGCCAGCAGCTCTTCAACGACTAGCGCGGATACGCAGTATTTT
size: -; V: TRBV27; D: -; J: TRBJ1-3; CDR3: CASSPINQGSPGNTIYF; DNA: TGTGCCAGCAGTCCCATCAATCAGGGTTCTCCTGGAAACACCATATATTTT
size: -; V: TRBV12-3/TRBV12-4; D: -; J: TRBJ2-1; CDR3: CASSKIYRVEQFF; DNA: TGTGCCAGCAGCAAAATATACAGGGTTGAGCAGTTCTTC
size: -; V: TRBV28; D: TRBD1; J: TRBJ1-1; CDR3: CASRHQGAWTEAFF; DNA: TGTGCCAGCAGGCATCAGGGGGCGTGGACTGAAGCTTTCTTT
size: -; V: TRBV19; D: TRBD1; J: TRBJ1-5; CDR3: CASSTSGTGGQPQHF; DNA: TGTGCCAGTAGTACGTCCGGGACAGGGGGCCAGCCCCAGCATTTT
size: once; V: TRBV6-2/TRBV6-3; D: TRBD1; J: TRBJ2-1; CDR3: CASSAGTGINNEQFF; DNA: TGTGCCAGCAGTGCCGGGACAGGGATCAACAATGAGCAGTTCTTC
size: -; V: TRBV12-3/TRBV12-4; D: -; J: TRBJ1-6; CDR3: CASSRLDSPLHF; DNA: TGTGCCAGCAGCCGACTCGATTCACCCCTCCACTTT
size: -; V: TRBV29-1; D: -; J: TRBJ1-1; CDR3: CSVGQSVGGNTEAFF; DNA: TGCAGCGTTGGACAGAGTGTTGGTGGAAACACTGAAGCTTTCTTT
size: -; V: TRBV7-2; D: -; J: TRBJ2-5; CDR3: CASSLGGEYQETQYF; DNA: TGTGCCAGCAGCTTAGGAGGAGAGTACCAAGAGACCCAGTACTTC
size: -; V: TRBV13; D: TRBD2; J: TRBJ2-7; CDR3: CASSLGLADSYEQYF; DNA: TGTGCCAGCAGCTTAGGACTAGCGGACTCCTACGAGCAGTACTTC
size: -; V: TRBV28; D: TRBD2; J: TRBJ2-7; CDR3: CASSLRLAGSHEQYF; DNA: TGTGCCAGCAGTTTACGGCTAGCGGGCTCCCACGAGCAGTACTTC
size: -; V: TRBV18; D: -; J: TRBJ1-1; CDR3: CASSRAKNTEAFF; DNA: TGTGCCAGCTCCAGGGCCAAAAACACTGAAGCTTTCTTT
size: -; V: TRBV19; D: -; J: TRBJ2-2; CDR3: CASSMVATLAGELFF; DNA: TGTGCCAGTAGTATGGTAGCGACGCTAGCCGGGGAGCTGTTTTTT
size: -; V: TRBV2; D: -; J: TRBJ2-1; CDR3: CASTGGTYNEQFF; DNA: TGTGCCAGCACGGGCGGGACCTACAATGAGCAGTTCTTC
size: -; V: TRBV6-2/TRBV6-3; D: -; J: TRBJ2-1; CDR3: CASSYPQGLGYNEQFF; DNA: TGTGCCAGCAGTTACCCCCAGGGGCTCGGGTACAATGAGCAGTTCTTC
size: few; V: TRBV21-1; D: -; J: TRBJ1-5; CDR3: CASSALPYSNQPQHF; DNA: TGTGCCAGCAGCGCACTTCCATATAGCAATCAGCCCCAGCATTTT
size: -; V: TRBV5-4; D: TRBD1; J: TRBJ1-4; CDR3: CASSQDRLGEKLFF; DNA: TGTGCCAGCAGCCAGGACAGGCTGGGAGAAAAACTGTTTTTT
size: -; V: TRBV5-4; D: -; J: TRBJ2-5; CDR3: CASSYGGETQYF; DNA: TGTGCCAGCAGCTACGGTGGTGAGACCCAGTACTTC
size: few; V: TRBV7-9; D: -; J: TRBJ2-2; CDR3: CASSQGRSTNTGELFF; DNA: TGTGCCAGCAGCCAGGGGAGAAGCACGAACACCGGGGAGCTGTTTTTT
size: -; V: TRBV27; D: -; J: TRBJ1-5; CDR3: CASSPRRGNSNQPQHF; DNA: TGTGCCAGCAGCCCTAGGAGGGGTAATAGCAATCAGCCCCAGCATTTT
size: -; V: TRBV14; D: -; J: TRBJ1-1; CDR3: CASSQRGGRLAEAFF; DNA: TGTGCCAGCAGCCAGAGGGGGGGGCGGTTGGCTGAAGCTTTCTTT
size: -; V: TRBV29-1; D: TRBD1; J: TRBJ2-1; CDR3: CSVAGQGNEQFF; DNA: TGCAGCGTTGCGGGACAGGGAAATGAGCAGTTCTTC
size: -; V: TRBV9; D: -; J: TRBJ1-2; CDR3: CASSTQRGGQAGYTF; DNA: TGTGCCAGCAGCACCCAACGCGGGGGGCAGGCTGGCTACACCTTC
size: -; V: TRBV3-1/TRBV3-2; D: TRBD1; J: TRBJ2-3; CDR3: CASSQTGTGPDTQYF; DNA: TGTGCCAGCAGCCAGACAGGGACGGGGCCAGATACGCAGTATTTT
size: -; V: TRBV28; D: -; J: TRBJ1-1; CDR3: CASSFDSGTEAFF; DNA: TGTGCCAGCAGTTTTGATTCGGGCACTGAAGCTTTCTTT
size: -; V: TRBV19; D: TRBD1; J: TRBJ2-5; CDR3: CASSEDRGSGRETQYF; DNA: TGTGCCAGTAGTGAAGACAGGGGGTCGGGTCGCGAGACCCAGTACTTC
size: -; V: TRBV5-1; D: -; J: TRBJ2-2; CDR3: CASTGTLNTGELFF; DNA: TGCGCCAGCACCGGGACACTGAACACCGGGGAGCTGTTTTTT
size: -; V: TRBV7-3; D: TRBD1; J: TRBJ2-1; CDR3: CASSLNRGSYNEQFF; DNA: TGTGCCAGCAGCCTGAACAGGGGCTCCTACAATGAGCAGTTCTTC
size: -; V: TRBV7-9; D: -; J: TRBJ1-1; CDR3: CATLSDTEAFF; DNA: TGTGCCACCCTATCCGACACTGAAGCTTTCTTT
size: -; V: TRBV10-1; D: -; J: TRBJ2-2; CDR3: CASSESSAGTGELFF; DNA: TGCGCCAGCAGTGAGTCGAGTGCGGGGACCGGGGAGCTGTTTTTT
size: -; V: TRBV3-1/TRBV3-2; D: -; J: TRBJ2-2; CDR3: CASSQALANTGELFF; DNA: TGTGCCAGCAGCCAAGCCCTAGCCAACACCGGGGAGCTGTTTTTT
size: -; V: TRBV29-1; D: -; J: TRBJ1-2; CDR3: CSAITGFGYTF; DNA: TGCAGCGCGATTACAGGGTTCGGCTACACCTTC
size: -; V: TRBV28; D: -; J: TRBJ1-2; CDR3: CASSDTGLYGYTF; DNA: TGTGCCAGCAGCGATACAGGGCTCTATGGCTACACCTTC
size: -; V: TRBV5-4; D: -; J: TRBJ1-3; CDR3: CANSLDLKYRESGNTIYF; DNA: TGTGCCAACAGCTTGGATTTAAAATACAGGGAGTCCGGAAACACCATATATTTT